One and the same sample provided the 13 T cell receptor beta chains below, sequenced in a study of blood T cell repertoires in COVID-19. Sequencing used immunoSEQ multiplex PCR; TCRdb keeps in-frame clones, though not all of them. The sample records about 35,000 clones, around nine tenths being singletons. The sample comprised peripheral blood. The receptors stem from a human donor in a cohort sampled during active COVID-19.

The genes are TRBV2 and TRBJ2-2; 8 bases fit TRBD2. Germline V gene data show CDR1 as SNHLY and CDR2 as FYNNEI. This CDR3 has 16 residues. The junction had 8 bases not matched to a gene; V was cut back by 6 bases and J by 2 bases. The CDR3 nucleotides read TGTGCCAGCAGAAAGAGCACTAGCGGAAACACCGGGGAGCTGTTTTTT. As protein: CASRKSTSGNTGELFF.

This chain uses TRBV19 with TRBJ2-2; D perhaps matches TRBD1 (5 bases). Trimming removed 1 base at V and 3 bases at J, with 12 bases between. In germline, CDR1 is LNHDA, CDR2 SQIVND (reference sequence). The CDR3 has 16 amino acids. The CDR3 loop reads CASSIAGQVDTGELFF. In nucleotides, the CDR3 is TGTGCCAGTAGTATAGCAGGGCAGGTCGACACCGGGGAGCTGTTTTTT.

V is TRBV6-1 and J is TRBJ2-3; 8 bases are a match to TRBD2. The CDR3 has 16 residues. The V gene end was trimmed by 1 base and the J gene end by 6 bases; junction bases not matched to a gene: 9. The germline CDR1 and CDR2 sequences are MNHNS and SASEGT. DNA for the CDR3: TGTGCCAGCAGTGAAGTGGAGAGCGGGAGTGGGGATACGCAGTATTTT. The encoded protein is CASSEVESGSGDTQYF.

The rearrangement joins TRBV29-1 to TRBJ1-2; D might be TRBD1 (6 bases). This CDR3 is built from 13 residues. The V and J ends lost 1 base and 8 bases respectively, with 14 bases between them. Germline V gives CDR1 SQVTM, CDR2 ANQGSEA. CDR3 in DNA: TGCAGCGTTGAAGGGGTTCGGGGGGGCGGCTACACCTTC. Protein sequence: CSVEGVRGGGYTF. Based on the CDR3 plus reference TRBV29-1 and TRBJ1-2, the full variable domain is SAVISQKPSRDICQRGTSLTIQCQVDSQVTMMFWYRQQPGQSLTLIATANQGSEATYESGFVIDKFPISRPNLTFSTLTVSNMSPEDSSIYLCSVEGVRGGGYTFGSGTRLTVV.

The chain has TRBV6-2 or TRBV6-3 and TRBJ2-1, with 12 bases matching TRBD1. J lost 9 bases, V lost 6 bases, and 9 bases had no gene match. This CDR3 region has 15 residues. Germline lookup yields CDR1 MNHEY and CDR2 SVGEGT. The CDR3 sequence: CASSLPGQGALEQFF. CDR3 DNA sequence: TGTGCCAGCAGCCTTCCGGGACAGGGGGCTCTTGAGCAGTTCTTC.

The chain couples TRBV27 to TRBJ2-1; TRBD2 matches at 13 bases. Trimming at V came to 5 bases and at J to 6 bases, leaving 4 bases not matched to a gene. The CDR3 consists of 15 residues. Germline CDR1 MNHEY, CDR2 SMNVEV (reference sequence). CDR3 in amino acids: CASSPLAGGINEQFF. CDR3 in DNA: TGTGCCAGCAGTCCACTAGCGGGAGGGATCAATGAGCAGTTCTTC.

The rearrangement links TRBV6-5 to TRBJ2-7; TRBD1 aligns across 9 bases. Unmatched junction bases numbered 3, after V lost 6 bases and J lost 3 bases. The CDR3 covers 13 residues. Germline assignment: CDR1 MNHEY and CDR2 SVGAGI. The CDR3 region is CASRGTGFYEQYF. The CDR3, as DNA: TGTGCCAGCAGGGGGACAGGGTTCTACGAGCAGTACTTC.

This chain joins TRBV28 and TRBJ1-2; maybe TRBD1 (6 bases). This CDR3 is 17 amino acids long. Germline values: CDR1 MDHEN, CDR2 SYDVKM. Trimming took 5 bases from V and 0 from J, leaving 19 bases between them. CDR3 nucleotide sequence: TGTGCCAGCAGTGGAGCAGGGGCCTCTCGGTCTAACTATGGCTACACCTTC. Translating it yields CASSGAGASRSNYGYTF.

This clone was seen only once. CDR3: CATSRGPGTRSTDTQYF. The CDR3 DNA reads as TGTGCCACCAGCCGTGGCCCGGGGACTAGAAGCACAGATACGCAGTATTTT. V is TRBV15 and J is TRBJ2-3; 8 positions match TRBD2. Germline values: CDR1 LNHNV, CDR2 YYDKDF (reference sequence). The junction had 10 bases not matched to a gene; V was cut back by 5 bases and J by 0 bases. The CDR3 sequence is 17 residues long. The full variable domain, rest sourced from reference TRBV15 and TRBJ2-3, is DAMVIQNPRYQVTQFGKPVTLSCSQTLNHNVMYWYQQKSSQAPKLLFHYYDKDFNNEADTPDNFQSRRPNTSFCFLDIRSPGLGDTAMYLCATSRGPGTRSTDTQYFGPGTRLTVL.

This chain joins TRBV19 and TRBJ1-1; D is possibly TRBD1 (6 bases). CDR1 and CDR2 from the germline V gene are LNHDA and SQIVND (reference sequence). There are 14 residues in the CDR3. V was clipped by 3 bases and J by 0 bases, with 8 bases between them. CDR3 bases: TGTGCCAGTAGTATGGACAGATTGAACACTGAAGCTTTCTTT. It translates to CASSMDRLNTEAFF.

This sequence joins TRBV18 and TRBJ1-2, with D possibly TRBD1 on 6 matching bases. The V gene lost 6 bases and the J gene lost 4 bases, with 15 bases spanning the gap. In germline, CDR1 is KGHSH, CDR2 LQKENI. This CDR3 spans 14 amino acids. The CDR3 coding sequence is TGTGCCAGCTCCGAAGCCGGACAGATCTATGGCTACACCTTC. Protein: CASSEAGQIYGYTF.

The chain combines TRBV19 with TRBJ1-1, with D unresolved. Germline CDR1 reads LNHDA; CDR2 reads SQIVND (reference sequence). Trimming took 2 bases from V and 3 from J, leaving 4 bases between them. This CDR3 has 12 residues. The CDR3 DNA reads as TGTGCCAGTAGTATAACAGACACTGAAGCTTTCTTT. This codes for CASSITDTEAFF.

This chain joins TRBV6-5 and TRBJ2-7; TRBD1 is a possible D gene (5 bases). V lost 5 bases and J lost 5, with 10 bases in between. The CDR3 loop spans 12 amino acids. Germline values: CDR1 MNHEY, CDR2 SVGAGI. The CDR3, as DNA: TGTGCCAGCAGTACGCGACAGAACGAGCAGTACTTC. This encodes CASSTRQNEQYF.